A single T cell receptor (beta chain) is shown here with its context. Its antigen is unknown. The data are from a study of cytomegalovirus exposure and HLA in healthy donors. Overall study: A previous analysis identified around 120 million unique TCR beta sequences derived from some 170 million T cells. Early released data had about 80 million unique TCRs, all coming from HLA-typed donors. Study-wide findings and caveats: Reports credit the classifier with highly specific, highly sensitive diagnosis of cytomegalovirus status.

This PCR relied on a set of 60 Vbeta primers and 13 Jbeta primers. Produced via immunoSEQ multiplex PCR; TCRdb's table is partial and in-frame only. The profile covers 140,000 or so clones, with about 75% appearing a single time and 1.5% to 2% taken by the ten largest. The sequencing input was PBMCs. The sequence was obtained from a woman in her 30s in good health and CMV-seronegative.

The CDR3 here is CASSPSPREVTGSNQPQHF. CDR3 DNA sequence: TGCGCCAGCAGCCCAAGCCCGAGAGAGGTAACGGGTAGCAATCAGCCCCAGCATTTT. The rearrangement uses TRBV4-1 and TRBJ1-5; D unclear. The CDR3 covers 19 residues. Trimming stripped 4 bases from V and 0 bases from J, with 22 bases between. Germline CDR1 is MGHRA and CDR2 is YSYEKL.